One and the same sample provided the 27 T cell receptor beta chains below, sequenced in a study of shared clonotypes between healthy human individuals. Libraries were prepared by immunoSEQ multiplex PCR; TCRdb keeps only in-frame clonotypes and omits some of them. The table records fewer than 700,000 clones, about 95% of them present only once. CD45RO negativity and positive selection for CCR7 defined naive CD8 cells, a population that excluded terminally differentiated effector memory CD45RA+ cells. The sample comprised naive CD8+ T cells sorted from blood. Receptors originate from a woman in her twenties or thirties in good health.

CDR3 in amino acids: CASSTSDYNEQFF. The CDR3, as DNA: TGTGCCAGCTCGACTAGCGACTACAATGAGCAGTTCTTC. V and J are TRBV6-5 and TRBJ2-1, with 8 bases fitting TRBD2. This CDR3 comprises 13 residues. After removal of 8 bases from V and 3 bases from J, the junction contained 3 bases not matched to a gene. Germline CDR1 and CDR2: MNHEY and SVGAGI.

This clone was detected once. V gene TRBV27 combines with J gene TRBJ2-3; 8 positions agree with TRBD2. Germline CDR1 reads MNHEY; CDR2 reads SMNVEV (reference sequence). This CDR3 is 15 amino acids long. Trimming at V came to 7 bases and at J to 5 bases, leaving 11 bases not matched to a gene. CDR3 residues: CASTIGGLVGDTQYF. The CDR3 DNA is TGTGCCAGCACCATTGGGGGACTAGTGGGAGATACGCAGTATTTT.

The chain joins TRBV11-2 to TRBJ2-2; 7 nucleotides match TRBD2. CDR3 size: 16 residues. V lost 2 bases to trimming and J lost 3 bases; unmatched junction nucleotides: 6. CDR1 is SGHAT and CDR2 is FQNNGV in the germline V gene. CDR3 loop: CASSLLGLADTGELFF. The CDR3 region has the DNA TGTGCCAGCAGCTTATTGGGGCTAGCGGACACCGGGGAGCTGTTTTTT.

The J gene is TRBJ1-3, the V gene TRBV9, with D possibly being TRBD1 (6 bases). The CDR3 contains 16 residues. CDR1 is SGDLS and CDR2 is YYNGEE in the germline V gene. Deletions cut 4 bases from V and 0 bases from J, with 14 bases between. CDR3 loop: CASSSGVTSSGNTIYF. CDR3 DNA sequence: TGTGCCAGCAGCTCAGGGGTCACCAGCTCTGGAAACACCATATATTTT.

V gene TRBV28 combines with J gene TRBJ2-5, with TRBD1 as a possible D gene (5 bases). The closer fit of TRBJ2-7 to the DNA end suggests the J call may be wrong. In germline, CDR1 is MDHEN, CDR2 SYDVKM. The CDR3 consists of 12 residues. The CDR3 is CASSTQGYEQYF. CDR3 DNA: TGTGCCAGCAGTACCCAGGGCTACGAGCAGTACTTC.

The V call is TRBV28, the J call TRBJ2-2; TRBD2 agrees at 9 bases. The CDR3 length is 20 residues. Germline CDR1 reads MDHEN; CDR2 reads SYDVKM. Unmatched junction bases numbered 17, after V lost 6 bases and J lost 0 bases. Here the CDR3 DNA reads TGTGCCAGCAGCCATGAAATCGGGCTAGCGGGGTTCGCGAACACCGGGGAGCTGTTTTTT. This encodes CASSHEIGLAGFANTGELFF.

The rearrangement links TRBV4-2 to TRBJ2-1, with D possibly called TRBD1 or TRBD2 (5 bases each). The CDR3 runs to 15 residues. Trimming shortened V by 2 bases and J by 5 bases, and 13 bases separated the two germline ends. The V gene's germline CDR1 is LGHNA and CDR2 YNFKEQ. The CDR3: CASSQKYGADNEQFF. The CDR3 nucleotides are TGTGCCAGCAGCCAAAAGTACGGGGCAGACAATGAGCAGTTCTTC.

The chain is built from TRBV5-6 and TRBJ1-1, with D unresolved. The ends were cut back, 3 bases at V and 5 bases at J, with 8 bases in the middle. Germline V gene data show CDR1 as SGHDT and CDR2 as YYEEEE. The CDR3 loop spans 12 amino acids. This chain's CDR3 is CASSSTGTEAFF. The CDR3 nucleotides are TGTGCCAGCAGCTCCACTGGGACTGAAGCTTTCTTT.

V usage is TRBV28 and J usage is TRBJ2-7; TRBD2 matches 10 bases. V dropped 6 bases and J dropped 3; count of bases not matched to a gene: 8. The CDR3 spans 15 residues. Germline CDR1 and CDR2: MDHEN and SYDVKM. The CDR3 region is CASRELAGSLYEQYF. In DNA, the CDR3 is TGTGCCAGCAGGGAACTAGCGGGAAGCCTCTACGAGCAGTACTTC.

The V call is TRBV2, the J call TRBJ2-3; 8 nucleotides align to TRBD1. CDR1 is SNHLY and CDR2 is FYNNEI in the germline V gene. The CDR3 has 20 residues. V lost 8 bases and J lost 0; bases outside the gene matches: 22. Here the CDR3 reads CASPGDRRNVRGSSTDTQYF. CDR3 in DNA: TGTGCCAGCCCGGGGGACAGGCGGAATGTTAGGGGAAGTAGCACAGATACGCAGTATTTT. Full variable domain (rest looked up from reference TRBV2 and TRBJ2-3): EPEVTQTPSHQVTQMGQEVILRCVPISNHLYFYWYRQILGQKVEFLVSFYNNEISEKSEIFDDQFSVERPDGSNFTLKIRSTKLEDSAMYFCASPGDRRNVRGSSTDTQYFGPGTRLTVL.

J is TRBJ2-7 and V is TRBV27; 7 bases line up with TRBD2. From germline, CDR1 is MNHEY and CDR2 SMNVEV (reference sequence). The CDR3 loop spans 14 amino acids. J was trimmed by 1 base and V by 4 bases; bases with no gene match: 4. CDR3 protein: CASSWDYESYEQYF. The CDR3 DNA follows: TGTGCCAGCAGTTGGGACTATGAATCCTACGAGCAGTACTTC.

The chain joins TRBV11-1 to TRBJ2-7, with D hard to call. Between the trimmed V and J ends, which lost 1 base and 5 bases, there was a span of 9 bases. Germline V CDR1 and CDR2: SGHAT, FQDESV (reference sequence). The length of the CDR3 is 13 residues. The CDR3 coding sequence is TGTGCCAGCAGCTTAGGCAGGAACAACGAGCAGTACTTC. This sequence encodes CASSLGRNNEQYF.

Written as DNA, the CDR3 is TGTGCCAGCAGCTTAGTACAGGGGATATTATACGAGCAGTACTTC. Translating gives CASSLVQGILYEQYF. The rearrangement joins TRBV7-8 to TRBJ2-7, with 7 bases matching TRBD1. J gave up 4 bases and V 1 base, and 7 bases lay outside the gene matches. This CDR3 has 15 amino acids. Germline assignment: CDR1 SGHVS and CDR2 FQNEAQ.

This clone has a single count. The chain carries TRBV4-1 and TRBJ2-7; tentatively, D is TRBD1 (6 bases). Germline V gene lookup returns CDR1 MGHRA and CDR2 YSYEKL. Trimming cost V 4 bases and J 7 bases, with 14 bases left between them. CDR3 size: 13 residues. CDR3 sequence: CASSRTDYVEQYF. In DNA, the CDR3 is TGCGCCAGCAGCCGGACAGATTATGTAGAGCAGTACTTC.

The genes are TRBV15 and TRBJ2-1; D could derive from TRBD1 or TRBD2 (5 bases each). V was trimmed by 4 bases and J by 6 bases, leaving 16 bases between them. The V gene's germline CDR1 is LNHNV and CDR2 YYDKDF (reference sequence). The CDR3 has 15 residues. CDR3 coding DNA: TGTGCCACCAGCATACAGACTCTGGGGGTCAATGAGCAGTTCTTC. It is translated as CATSIQTLGVNEQFF. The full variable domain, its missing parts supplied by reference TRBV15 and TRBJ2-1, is DAMVIQNPRYQVTQFGKPVTLSCSQTLNHNVMYWYQQKSSQAPKLLFHYYDKDFNNEADTPDNFQSRRPNTSFCFLDIRSPGLGDTAMYLCATSIQTLGVNEQFFGPGTRLTVL.

The CDR3 DNA reads TGTGCCTGGAGTGTAGGGGCAGGGATCACTGAAGCTTTCTTT. Protein: CAWSVGAGITEAFF. The chain employs TRBV30 and TRBJ1-1, with a possible D match to TRBD1 (5 bases). V shed 0 bases and J shed 4 bases, with 12 bases lying between them. In germline, CDR1 is GTSNPN, CDR2 SVGIG (reference sequence). The CDR3 runs to 14 residues.

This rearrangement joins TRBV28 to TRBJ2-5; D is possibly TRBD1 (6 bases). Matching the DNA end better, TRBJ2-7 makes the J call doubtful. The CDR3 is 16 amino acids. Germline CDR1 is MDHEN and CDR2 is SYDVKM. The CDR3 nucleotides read TGTGCCAGCAGCCAAAGGACAGCCTCGATATACTACGAGCAGTACTTC. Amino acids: CASSQRTASIYYEQYF.

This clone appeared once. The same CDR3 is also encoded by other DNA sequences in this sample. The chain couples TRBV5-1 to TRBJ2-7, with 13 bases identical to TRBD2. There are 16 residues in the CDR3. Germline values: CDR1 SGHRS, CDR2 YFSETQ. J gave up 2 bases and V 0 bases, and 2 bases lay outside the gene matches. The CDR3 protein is CASSLAGTSGAYEQYF. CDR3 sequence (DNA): TGCGCCAGCAGCTTGGCCGGGACTAGCGGGGCCTACGAGCAGTACTTC.

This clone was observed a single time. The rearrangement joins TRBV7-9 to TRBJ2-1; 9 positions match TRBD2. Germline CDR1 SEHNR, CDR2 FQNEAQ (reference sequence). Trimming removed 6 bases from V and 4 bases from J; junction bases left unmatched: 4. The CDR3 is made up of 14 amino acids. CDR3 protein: CASRHSGSYNEQFF. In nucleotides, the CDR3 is TGTGCCAGCAGACATAGCGGGAGTTACAATGAGCAGTTCTTC.

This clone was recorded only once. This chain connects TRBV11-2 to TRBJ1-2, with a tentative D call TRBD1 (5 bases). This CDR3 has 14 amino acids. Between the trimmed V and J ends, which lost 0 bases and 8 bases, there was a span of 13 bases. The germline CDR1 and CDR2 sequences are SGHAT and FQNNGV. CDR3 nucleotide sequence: TGTGCCAGCAGCTTAGATTGGGCAGGGACGGGCTACACCTTC. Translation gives CASSLDWAGTGYTF.

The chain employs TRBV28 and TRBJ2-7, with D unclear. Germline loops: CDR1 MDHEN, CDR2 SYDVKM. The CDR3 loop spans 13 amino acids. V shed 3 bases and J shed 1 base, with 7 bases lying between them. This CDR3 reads CASSFIQSYEQYF. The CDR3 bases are TGTGCCAGCAGTTTTATACAGTCCTACGAGCAGTACTTC.

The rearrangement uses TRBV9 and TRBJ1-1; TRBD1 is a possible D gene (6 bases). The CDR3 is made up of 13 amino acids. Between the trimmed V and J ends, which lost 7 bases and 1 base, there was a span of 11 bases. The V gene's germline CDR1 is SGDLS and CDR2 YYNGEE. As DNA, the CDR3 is TGTGCCAGCGGTAGGGGGGCGAACACTGAAGCTTTCTTT. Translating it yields CASGRGANTEAFF.

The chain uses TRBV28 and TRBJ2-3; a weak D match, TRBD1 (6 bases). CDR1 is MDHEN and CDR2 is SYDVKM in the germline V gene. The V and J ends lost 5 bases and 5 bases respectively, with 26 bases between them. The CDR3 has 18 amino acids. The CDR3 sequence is CASSPFILTGSYIDTQYF. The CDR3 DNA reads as TGTGCCAGCAGTCCGTTTATCTTAACAGGGTCTTATATAGATACGCAGTATTTT.

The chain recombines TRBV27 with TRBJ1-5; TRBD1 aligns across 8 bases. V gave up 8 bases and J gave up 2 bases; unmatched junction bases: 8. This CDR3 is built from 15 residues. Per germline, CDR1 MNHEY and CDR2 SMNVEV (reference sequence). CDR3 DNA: TGTGCCAGCGCTCCCGGGACAGGTGGCAATCAGCCCCAGCATTTT. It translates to CASAPGTGGNQPQHF.

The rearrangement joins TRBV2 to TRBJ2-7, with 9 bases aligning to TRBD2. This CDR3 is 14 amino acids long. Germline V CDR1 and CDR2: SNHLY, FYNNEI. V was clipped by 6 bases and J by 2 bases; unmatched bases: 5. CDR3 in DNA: TGTGCCAGCAGCGCGGGAGGGGGGACCTACGAGCAGTACTTC. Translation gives CASSAGGGTYEQYF.

CDR3 in DNA: TGTGCCAGCAGCCTGGGGACAGGGGCAGTGACCCAGTACTTC. The encoded protein is CASSLGTGAVTQYF. The chain couples TRBV6-5 to TRBJ2-5; 10 bases are a match to TRBD1. Per the germline V gene, CDR1 is MNHEY and CDR2 is SVGAGI. V shed 6 bases, J shed 7 bases, and the junction held 8 bases outside the gene matches. This CDR3 is built from 14 residues.

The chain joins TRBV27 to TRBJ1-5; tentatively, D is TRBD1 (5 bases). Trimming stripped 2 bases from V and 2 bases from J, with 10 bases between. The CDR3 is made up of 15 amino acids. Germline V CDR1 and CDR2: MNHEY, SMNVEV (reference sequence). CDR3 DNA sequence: TGTGCCAGCAGTTTAGGTCGAGGGGGCAATCAGCCCCAGCATTTT. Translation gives CASSLGRGGNQPQHF.